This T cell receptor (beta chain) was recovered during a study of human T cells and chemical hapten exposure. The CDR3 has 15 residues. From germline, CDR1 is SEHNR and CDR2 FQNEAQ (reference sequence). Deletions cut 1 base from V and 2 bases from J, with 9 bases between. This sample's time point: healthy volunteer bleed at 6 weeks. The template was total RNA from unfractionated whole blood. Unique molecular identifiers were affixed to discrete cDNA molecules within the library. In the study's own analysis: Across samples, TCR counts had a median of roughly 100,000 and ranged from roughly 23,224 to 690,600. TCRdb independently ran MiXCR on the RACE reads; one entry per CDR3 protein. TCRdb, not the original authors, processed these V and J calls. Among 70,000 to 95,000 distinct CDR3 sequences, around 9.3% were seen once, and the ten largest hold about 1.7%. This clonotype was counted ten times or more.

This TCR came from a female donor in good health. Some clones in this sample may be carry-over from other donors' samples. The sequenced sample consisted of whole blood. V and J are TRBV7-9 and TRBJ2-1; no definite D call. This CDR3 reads CASSLGPGTYNEQFF. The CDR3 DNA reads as TGTGCCAGCAGCTTAGGACCAGGAACCTACAATGAGCAGTTCTTC.